This entry lists 20 T cell receptor beta chains sequenced from one sample in a study of shared clonotypes between healthy human individuals. Naive CD8 populations comprised CD45RO-negative cells positively selected for CCR7, excluding terminally differentiated effector memory CD45RA+ cells. The method was immunoSEQ multiplex PCR; TCRdb's version includes in-frame clones alone and lacks a portion of them. The data hold some 600,000 clones, with 90% to 97% observed a single time. Material: naive CD8+ T cells sorted from blood. These receptors all stem from a woman aged 25 to 39 in good health.

The CDR3 protein is CASSYSRTGRDEQYF. The CDR3 DNA reads TGTGCCAGCAGTTACTCGAGGACAGGGAGGGACGAGCAGTACTTC. This chain links TRBV6-5 with TRBJ2-7, with D possibly being TRBD1 (8 bases). This CDR3 contains 15 residues. CDR1 is MNHEY, CDR2 SVGAGI, per germline. V lost 0 bases and J 5 bases, leaving 14 bases between the germline ends.

V is TRBV19 and J is TRBJ2-7; 9 bases line up with TRBD1. Germline V lookup: CDR1 LNHDA, CDR2 SQIVND (reference sequence). V lost 4 bases, J lost 3 bases, and 4 bases stayed unmatched. This CDR3 is built from 14 residues. The CDR3 DNA follows: TGTGCCAGTAGTACCCCGGACAGGGGCTACGAGCAGTACTTC. It encodes CASSTPDRGYEQYF.

The chain uses TRBV19 and TRBJ1-1; D uncertain. Looked up from germline, CDR1 is LNHDA and CDR2 is SQIVND (reference sequence). With 5 bases removed from V and 5 bases from J, the gap between germline ends came to 18 bases. The CDR3 sequence is 15 residues long. The CDR3 DNA is TGTGCCAGTAGTGATCCACCAAACCTCGGGACTGAAGCTTTCTTT. It specifies CASSDPPNLGTEAFF.

The V and J genes are TRBV27 and TRBJ1-6, with TRBD1 matching 9 bases. Trimming removed 3 bases from V and 6 bases from J; junction bases left unmatched: 0. CDR1 is MNHEY, CDR2 SMNVEV, per germline (reference sequence). CDR3 length equals 14 residues. In DNA, the CDR3 is TGTGCCAGCAGTTTGGACAGGGGTAATTCACCCCTCCACTTT. It translates to CASSLDRGNSPLHF.

On this clone itself: The same CDR3 also results from other DNA sequences found in this sample. The chain employs TRBV4-1 and TRBJ1-1; D ambiguous. The germline V gene has CDR1 MGHRA and CDR2 YSYEKL. The CDR3 has 16 residues. V was clipped by 0 bases and J by 0 bases, with 11 bases between them. The CDR3 DNA sequence: TGCGCCAGCAGCCAAGATGGGGAGGGCCTGAACACTGAAGCTTTCTTT. This encodes CASSQDGEGLNTEAFF.

J is TRBJ2-5 and V is TRBV13, with 11 bases aligning to TRBD1. The J call may be incorrect, as the DNA end agrees better with TRBJ2-7. The CDR3 sequence is 18 residues long. The germline V gene has CDR1 PRHDT and CDR2 FYEKMQ (reference sequence). CDR3 sequence: CASSTRTGGEWEGHEQYF. The DNA of the CDR3 is TGTGCCAGCAGCACAAGGACAGGGGGCGAGTGGGAGGGCCACGAGCAGTACTTC.

This CDR3 is CASSPGTSGRALVGELFF. CDR3 nucleotide sequence: TGTGCCAGTAGTCCCGGGACTAGCGGGAGGGCCCTTGTCGGGGAGCTGTTTTTT. V usage is TRBV19 and J usage is TRBJ2-2; 16 bases map to TRBD2. The CDR3 loop spans 18 amino acids. Unmatched junction bases numbered 10, after V lost 5 bases and J lost 7 bases. Germline CDR1 and CDR2: LNHDA and SQIVND (reference sequence).

This rearrangement joins TRBV5-6 to TRBJ2-7; D uncertain. Germline assignment: CDR1 SGHDT and CDR2 YYEEEE. The CDR3 loop spans 15 amino acids. Trimming took 0 bases from V and 0 from J, leaving 10 bases between them. The CDR3 here is CASSLESSASYEQYF. In DNA, the CDR3 is TGTGCCAGCAGCTTGGAATCCAGCGCCTCCTACGAGCAGTACTTC.

This chain uses TRBV10-3 with TRBJ2-1, with D uncertain. The germline V gene encodes CDR1 ENHRY and CDR2 SYGVKD. The CDR3 runs to 12 residues. The V and J ends lost 0 bases and 7 bases respectively, with 4 bases between them. CDR3 amino acids: CAISESRNEQFF. The CDR3 DNA reads as TGTGCCATCAGTGAGTCCAGAAATGAGCAGTTCTTC.

The V gene is TRBV7-9, the J gene TRBJ1-1; no reliable D call. Trimming pared 5 bases from V and 4 bases from J, leaving 8 bases between. Per the germline V gene, CDR1 is SEHNR and CDR2 is FQNEAQ (reference sequence). The CDR3 runs to 12 residues. The CDR3 DNA reads TGTGCCAGCAGCCCATTAGGCACTGAAGCTTTCTTT. Its translation: CASSPLGTEAFF.

The chain uses TRBV29-1 and TRBJ2-1; D is perhaps TRBD2 (5 bases). Germline CDR1 is SQVTM and CDR2 is ANQGSEA. Trimming pared 1 base from V and 0 bases from J, leaving 19 bases between. There are 18 residues in the CDR3. The CDR3 DNA sequence: TGCAGCGTTGAAGCCGGGGTTGGAGCCGCTAACTCCTACAATGAGCAGTTCTTC. It codes for CSVEAGVGAANSYNEQFF.

This clone showed up just once. The chain employs TRBV28 and TRBJ2-7; the match to TRBD1 covers 7 bases. Trimming removed 6 bases from V and 3 bases from J; junction bases left unmatched: 11. Germline lookup yields CDR1 MDHEN and CDR2 SYDVKM. The CDR3 length is 15 residues. CDR3 residues: CASSFHGQDDYEQYF. The DNA of the CDR3 is TGTGCCAGCAGCTTTCATGGACAGGACGACTACGAGCAGTACTTC.

The J gene is TRBJ1-2, the V gene TRBV5-1; TRBD1 matches at 7 bases. The germline CDR1 and CDR2 sequences are SGHRS and YFSETQ. The CDR3 sequence is 15 residues long. Unmatched junction bases numbered 12, after V lost 7 bases and J lost 3 bases. The CDR3 bases are TGCGCCAGCGCAGGGGGTAAGGGTGTGGACTATGGCTACACCTTC. It yields the protein CASAGGKGVDYGYTF.

This chain connects TRBV6-1 to TRBJ2-7; D might be TRBD1 (7 bases). From germline, CDR1 is MNHNS and CDR2 SASEGT. V gave up 5 bases and J gave up 4 bases, with 18 bases separating them. The CDR3 is 15 residues long. The CDR3 here is CASSTLEAGGYEQYF. The CDR3 nucleotides read TGTGCCAGCAGTACCCTCGAGGCAGGGGGGTACGAGCAGTACTTC.

The chain recombines TRBV19 with TRBJ2-5, with 7 bases fitting TRBD2. The J call may be mistaken, given a closer DNA end match to TRBJ2-7. Looked up from germline, CDR1 is LNHDA and CDR2 is SQIVND (reference sequence). The CDR3 sequence is 14 residues long. CDR3 sequence (DNA): TGTGCCAGTAGTACTAGCGGAAACTTCTACGAGCAGTACTTC. Encoded protein: CASSTSGNFYEQYF.

V is TRBV5-6 and J is TRBJ2-1; 7 bases align to TRBD2. The ends lost 2 bases at V and 2 bases at J; junction bases unmatched: 4. This CDR3 has 15 amino acids. Germline V gene data show CDR1 as SGHDT and CDR2 as YYEEEE. The CDR3 nucleotides read TGTGCCAGCAGCTTTAGACTAGCCCCCTACAATGAGCAGTTCTTC. This sequence encodes CASSFRLAPYNEQFF.

The chain recombines TRBV13 with TRBJ2-1, with a weak D call TRBD1 (6 bases). The germline V gene encodes CDR1 PRHDT and CDR2 FYEKMQ (reference sequence). V was trimmed by 3 bases and J by 10 bases, leaving 10 bases between them. This CDR3 comprises 12 residues. CDR3 region: CASSFRGREQFF. The CDR3 DNA is TGTGCCAGCAGCTTCAGGGGAAGGGAGCAGTTCTTC.

V and J are TRBV19 and TRBJ2-2; 14 bases are a match to TRBD2. V shed 0 bases, J shed 6 bases, and the junction held 3 bases outside the gene matches. This CDR3 comprises 17 residues. Germline values: CDR1 LNHDA, CDR2 SQIVND (reference sequence). The CDR3 DNA reads as TGTGCCAGTAGTATAGAGGGACTAGCGGGAGTGGCCGGGGAGCTGTTTTTT. Translated: CASSIEGLAGVAGELFF.

V usage is TRBV25-1 and J usage is TRBJ1-1; D possibly corresponds to TRBD1 (5 bases). In germline, CDR1 is MGHDK, CDR2 SYGVNS. This CDR3 is 14 amino acids long. The germline V and J ends were trimmed by 4 bases and 3 bases, with 12 bases remaining between them. The CDR3 DNA is TGTGCCAGCAGTGCCTGGGGGACGGACACTGAAGCTTTCTTT. Protein: CASSAWGTDTEAFF. The complete variable domain, with remaining parts taken from reference TRBV25-1 and TRBJ1-1, reads EADIYQTPRYLVIGTGKKITLECSQTMGHDKMYWYQQDPGMELHLIHYSYGVNSTEKGDLSSESTVSRIRTEHFPLTLESARPSHTSQYLCASSAWGTDTEAFFGQGTRLTVV.

The chain combines TRBV28 with TRBJ1-1; TRBD1 agrees at 8 bases. Trimming cost V 5 bases and J 4 bases; bases outside gene matches: 9. This CDR3 comprises 15 residues. Germline-derived CDR1 and CDR2 are MDHEN and SYDVKM. The CDR3 loop reads CASSPPQGGFTEAFF. CDR3 nucleotides: TGTGCCAGCAGTCCACCACAGGGGGGATTCACTGAAGCTTTCTTT.